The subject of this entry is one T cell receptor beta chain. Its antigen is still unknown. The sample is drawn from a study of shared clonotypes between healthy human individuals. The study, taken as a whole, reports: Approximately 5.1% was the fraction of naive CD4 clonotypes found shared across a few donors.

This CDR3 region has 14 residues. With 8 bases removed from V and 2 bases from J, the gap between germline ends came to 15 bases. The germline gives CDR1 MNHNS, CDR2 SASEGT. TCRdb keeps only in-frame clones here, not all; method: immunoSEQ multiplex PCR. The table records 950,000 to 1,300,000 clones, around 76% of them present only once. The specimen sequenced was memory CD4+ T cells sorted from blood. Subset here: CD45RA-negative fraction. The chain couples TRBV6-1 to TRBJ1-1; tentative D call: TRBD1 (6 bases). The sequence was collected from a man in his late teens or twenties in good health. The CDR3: CASAPQGLNTEAFF. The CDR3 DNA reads TGTGCCAGCGCCCCACAGGGCCTTAACACTGAAGCTTTCTTT.